What follows describes a single T cell receptor (beta chain). The antigen remains undetermined. Only in-frame clones appear in the TCRdb table, and some are missing; sequencing was by immunoSEQ multiplex PCR. The table lists 1 million to 1.2 million clones, 60% to 85% of them singletons. This sample was included in a study of shared clonotypes between healthy human individuals. Study overall: Researchers drew samples from a couple of women and a few men aged 18 to 49. Whole-study results and caveats: Tissues were not sampled, only blood, and their repertoires likely differ.

This CDR3 region has 16 residues. The V end lost 6 bases, the J end lost 2 bases, and 18 bases lay between the germline ends. Germline CDR1 MDHEN, CDR2 SYDVKM. The receptor's source is a man younger than 30 in good health. Some clones in this sample may be carry-over from other donors' samples. The source material was memory CD4+ T cells from PBMCs. Stated subset: CD45RA-negative fraction. J is TRBJ2-3 and V is TRBV28, with D tentatively TRBD2 (6 bases). The CDR3 protein is CASSRAGTRYTDTQYF. The CDR3 coding sequence is TGTGCCAGCAGCCGGGCGGGGACGCGTTACACAGATACGCAGTATTTT.